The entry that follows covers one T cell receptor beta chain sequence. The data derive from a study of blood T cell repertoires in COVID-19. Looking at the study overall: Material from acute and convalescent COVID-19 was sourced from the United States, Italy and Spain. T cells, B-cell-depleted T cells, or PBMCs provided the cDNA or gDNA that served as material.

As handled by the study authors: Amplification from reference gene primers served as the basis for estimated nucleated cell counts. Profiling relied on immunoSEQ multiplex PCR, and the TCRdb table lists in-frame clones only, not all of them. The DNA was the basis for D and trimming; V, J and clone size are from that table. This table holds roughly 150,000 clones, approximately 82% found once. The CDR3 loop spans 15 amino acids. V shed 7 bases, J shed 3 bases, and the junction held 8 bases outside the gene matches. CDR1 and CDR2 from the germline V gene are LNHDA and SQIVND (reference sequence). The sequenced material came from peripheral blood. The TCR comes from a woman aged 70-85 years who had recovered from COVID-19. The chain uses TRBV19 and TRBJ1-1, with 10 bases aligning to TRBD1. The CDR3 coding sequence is TGTGCCAGTAATGGACAGGGGGGTTCGGACACTGAAGCTTTCTTT. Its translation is CASNGQGGSDTEAFF.